This T cell receptor (beta chain) was observed in a study of blood T cell repertoires in COVID-19. Recruits, aged about 18 to 100 years, lived in 24 US areas. In assigning cohorts, the study relied on participant-reported clinical history. The germline V gene encodes CDR1 ENHRY and CDR2 SYGVKD. Trimming left V 6 bases short and J 6 bases short, with 12 bases between. The CDR3 sequence is 12 residues long. As originally analysed: Researchers report that nucleated cell counts were estimated from reference gene primer amplification. Produced via immunoSEQ multiplex PCR; TCRdb's table is partial and in-frame only. V and J calls plus clone size are reproduced from that table; the DNA served to infer D and trimming. The sample has under 500,000 clones, 80% to 90% seen once.

The sample taken for sequencing was PBMCs or T cells enriched from blood (not recorded which). This sequence was found in a man aged 25-45 years who had recovered from COVID-19. This chain links TRBV10-3 with TRBJ2-7; the D gene is possibly TRBD1 (6 bases). As DNA, the CDR3 is TGTGCCATCAGCCGGGACATATTCGAGCAGTACTTC. It is translated as CAISRDIFEQYF.